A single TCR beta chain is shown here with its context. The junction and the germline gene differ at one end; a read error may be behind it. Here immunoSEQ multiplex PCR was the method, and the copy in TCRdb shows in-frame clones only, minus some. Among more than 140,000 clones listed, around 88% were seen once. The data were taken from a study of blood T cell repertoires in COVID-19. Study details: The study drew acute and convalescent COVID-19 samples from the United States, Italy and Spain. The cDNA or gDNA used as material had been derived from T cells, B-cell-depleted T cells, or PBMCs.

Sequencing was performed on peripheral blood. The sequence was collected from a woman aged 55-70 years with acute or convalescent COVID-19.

CDR3 amino acids: CASSSTGNVGEKLFF. The DNA for the CDR3 is TGTGCTAGCAGCTCCACAGGGAATGTTGGCGAAAAACTGTTTTTT. V gene TRBV7-7 combines with J gene TRBJ1-4, with D perhaps matching TRBD1 (6 bases). Germline CDR1 reads SSHAT; CDR2 reads FNYEAQ (reference sequence). The CDR3 spans 15 residues.